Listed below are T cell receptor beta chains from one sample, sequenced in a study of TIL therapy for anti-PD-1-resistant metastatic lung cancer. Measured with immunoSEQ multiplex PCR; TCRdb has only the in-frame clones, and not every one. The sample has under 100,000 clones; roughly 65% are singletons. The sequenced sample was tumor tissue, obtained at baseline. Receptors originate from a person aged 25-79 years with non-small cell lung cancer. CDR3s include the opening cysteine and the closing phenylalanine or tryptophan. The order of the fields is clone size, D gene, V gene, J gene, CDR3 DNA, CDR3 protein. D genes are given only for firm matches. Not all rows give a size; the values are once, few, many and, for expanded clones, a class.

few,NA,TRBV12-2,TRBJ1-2,TGTGCAAGACTTCATAGGGGCAGGTCTAACTATGGCTACACCTTC,CARLHRGRSNYGYTF
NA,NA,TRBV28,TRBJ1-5,TGTGCCAGCAGTAAACAGGCCCAGCCCCAGCATTTT,CASSKQAQPQHF
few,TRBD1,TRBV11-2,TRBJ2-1,TGTGCCAGCAGCAACAGGGGGCCCGGCGCGGATGAGCAGTTCTTC,CASSNRGPGADEQFF
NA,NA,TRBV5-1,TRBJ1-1,TGCGCCAGCAGCTTGGAAGTAGGGAAAGCTTTCTTT,CASSLEVGKAFF
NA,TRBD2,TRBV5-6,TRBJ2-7,TGTGCCAGCAGCCCCCTAGCGGGAGGGCCCTACGAGCAGTACTTC,CASSPLAGGPYEQYF
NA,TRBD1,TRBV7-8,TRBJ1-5,TGTGCCAGCACCTCCGGCTGGACAGGGTACCGGGGCAATCAGCCCCAGCATTTT,CASTSGWTGYRGNQPQHF
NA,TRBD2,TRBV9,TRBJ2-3,TGTGCCAGCAGCGTAGACGGGGGAGGGGTCACAGATACGCAGTATTTT,CASSVDGGGVTDTQYF
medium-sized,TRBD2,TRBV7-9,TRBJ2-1,TGTGCCAGCAGCTCCCCTAGCGGCTACAATGAGCAGTTCTTC,CASSSPSGYNEQFF
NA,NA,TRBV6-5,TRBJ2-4,TGTGCCAGCAGTCGGGGGAACATTCAGTACTTC,CASSRGNIQYF
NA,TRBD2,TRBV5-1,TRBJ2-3,TGCGCCAGCACCGATCAACCACTAGCGACAGATACGCAGTATTTT,CASTDQPLATDTQYF
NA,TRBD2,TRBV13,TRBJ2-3,TGTGCCAGCAGCTCCTCCGGGACTAGCGGCCCGGGTACGCAGTATTTT,CASSSSGTSGPGTQYF
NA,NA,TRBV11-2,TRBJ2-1,TGTGCCAGCAGCTTAGATCACGTCAATGAGCAGTTCTTC,CASSLDHVNEQFF
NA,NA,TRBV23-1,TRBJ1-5,TGCGCCAGCAGTGGTGAGGGCCCGAGGCGGGCTCAGCCCCAGCATTTT,CASSGEGPRRAQPQHF
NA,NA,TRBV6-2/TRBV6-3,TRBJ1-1,TGTGCCAGCAGTCAACCAGGGGAGGGATTGAACACTGAAGCTTTCTTT,CASSQPGEGLNTEAFF
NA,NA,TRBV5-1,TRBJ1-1,TGCGCCAGCAAGTCCCAGGTGAACACTGAAGCTTTCTTT,CASKSQVNTEAFF
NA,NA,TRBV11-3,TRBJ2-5,TGTGCCAGCAGCTTAGGAGACACGGACCAAGAGACCCAGTACTTC,CASSLGDTDQETQYF